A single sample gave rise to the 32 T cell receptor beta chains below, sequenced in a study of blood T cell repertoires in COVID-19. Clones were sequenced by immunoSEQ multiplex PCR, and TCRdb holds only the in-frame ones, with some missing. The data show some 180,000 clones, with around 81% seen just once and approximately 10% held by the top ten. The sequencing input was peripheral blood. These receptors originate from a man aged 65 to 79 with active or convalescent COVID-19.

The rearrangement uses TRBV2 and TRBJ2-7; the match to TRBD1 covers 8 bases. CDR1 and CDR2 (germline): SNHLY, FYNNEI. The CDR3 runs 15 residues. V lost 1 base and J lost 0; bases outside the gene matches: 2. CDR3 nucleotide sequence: TGTGCCAGCAGTGAAGGGACAGGGATCTCCTACGAGCAGTACTTC. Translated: CASSEGTGISYEQYF. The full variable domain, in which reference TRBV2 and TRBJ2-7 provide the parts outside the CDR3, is EPEVTQTPSHQVTQMGQEVILRCVPISNHLYFYWYRQILGQKVEFLVSFYNNEISEKSEIFDDQFSVERPDGSNFTLKIRSTKLEDSAMYFCASSEGTGISYEQYFGPGTRLTVT.

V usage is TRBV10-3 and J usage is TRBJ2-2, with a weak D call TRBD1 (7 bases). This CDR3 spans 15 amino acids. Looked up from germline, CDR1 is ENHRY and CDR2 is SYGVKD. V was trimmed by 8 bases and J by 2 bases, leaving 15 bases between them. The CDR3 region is CAIGGTAFNTGELFF. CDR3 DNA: TGTGCCATCGGGGGGACAGCTTTTAACACCGGGGAGCTGTTTTTT.

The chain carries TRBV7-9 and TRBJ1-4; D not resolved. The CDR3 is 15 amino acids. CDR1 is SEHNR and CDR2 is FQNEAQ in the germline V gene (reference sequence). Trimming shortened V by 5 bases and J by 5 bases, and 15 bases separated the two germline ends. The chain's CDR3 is CASSKVTPGNEKLFF. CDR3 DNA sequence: TGTGCCAGCAGCAAAGTAACCCCGGGGAATGAAAAACTGTTTTTT.

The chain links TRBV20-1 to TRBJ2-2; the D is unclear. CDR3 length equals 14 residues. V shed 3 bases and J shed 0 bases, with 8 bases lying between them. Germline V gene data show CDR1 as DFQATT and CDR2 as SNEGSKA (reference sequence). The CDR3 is CSASTRTNTGELFF. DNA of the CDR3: TGCAGTGCTAGTACCAGAACGAACACCGGGGAGCTGTTTTTT.

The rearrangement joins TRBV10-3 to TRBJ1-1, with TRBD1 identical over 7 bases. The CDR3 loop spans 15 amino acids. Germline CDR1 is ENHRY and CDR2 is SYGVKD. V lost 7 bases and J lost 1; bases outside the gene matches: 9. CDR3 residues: CAIKLGQGGNTEAFF. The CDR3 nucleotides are TGTGCCATCAAGCTCGGTCAGGGGGGGAACACTGAAGCTTTCTTT.

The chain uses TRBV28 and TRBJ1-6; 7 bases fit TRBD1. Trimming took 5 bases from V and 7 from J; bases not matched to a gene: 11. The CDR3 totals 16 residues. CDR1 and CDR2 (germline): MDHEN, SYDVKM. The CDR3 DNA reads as TGTGCCAGCAGTGGGATTGGACAGGCAAGGAATTCACCCCTCCACTTT. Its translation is CASSGIGQARNSPLHF.

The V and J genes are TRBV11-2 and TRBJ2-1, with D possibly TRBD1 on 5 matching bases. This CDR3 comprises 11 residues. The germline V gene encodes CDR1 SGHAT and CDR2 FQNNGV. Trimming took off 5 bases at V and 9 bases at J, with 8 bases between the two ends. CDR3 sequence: CASSEQVEQFF. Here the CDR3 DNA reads TGTGCCAGCAGCGAACAGGTTGAGCAGTTCTTC.

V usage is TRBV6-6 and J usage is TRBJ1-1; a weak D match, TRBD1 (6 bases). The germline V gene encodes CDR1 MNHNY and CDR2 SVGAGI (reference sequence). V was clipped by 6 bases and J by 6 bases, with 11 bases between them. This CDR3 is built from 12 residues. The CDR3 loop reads CASRGTSPEAFF. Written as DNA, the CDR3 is TGTGCCAGCAGAGGGACATCTCCTGAAGCTTTCTTT.

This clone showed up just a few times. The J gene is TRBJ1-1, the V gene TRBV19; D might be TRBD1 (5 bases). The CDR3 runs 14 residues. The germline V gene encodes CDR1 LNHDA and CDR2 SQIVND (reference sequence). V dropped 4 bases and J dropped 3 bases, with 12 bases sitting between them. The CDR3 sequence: CASSTTDWDTEAFF. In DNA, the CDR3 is TGTGCCAGTAGTACGACAGATTGGGACACTGAAGCTTTCTTT.

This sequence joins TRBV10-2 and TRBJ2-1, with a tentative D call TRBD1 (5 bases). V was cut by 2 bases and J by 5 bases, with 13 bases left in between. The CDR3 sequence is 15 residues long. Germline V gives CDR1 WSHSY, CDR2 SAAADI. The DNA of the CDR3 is TGCGCCAGCAGTGAGACCCCCGACAGAAACAATGAGCAGTTCTTC. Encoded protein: CASSETPDRNNEQFF.

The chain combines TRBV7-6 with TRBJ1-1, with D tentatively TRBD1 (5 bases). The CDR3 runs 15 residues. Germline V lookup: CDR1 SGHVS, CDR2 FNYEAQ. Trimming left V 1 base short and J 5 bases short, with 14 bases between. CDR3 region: CASSLVVGAQTEAFF. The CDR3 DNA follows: TGTGCCAGCAGCTTAGTGGTAGGGGCGCAAACTGAAGCTTTCTTT.

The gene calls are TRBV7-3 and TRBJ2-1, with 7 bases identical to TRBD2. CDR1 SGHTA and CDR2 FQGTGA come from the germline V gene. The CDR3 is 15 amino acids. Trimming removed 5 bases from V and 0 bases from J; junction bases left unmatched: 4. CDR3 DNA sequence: TGTGCCAGCAGCCCTACTAGCGACTCCTACAATGAGCAGTTCTTC. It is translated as CASSPTSDSYNEQFF. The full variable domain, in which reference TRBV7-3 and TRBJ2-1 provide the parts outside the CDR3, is GAGVSQTPSNKVTEKGKYVELRCDPISGHTALYWYRQSLGQGPEFLIYFQGTGAADDSGLPNDRFFAVRPEGSVSTLKIQRTERGDSAVYLCASSPTSDSYNEQFFGPGTRLTVL.

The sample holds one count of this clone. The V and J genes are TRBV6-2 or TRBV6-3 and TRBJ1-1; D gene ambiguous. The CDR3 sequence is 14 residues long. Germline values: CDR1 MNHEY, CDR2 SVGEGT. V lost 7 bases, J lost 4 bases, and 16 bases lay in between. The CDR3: CASTPHMGSTEAFF. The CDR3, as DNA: TGTGCCAGCACCCCGCACATGGGGAGCACTGAAGCTTTCTTT.

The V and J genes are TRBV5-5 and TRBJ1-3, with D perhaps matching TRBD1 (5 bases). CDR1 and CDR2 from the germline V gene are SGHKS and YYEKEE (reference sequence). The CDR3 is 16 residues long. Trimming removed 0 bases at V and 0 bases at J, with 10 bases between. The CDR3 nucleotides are TGTGCCAGCAGCTTGGACGGCAGGGTCTCTGGAAACACCATATATTTT. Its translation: CASSLDGRVSGNTIYF.

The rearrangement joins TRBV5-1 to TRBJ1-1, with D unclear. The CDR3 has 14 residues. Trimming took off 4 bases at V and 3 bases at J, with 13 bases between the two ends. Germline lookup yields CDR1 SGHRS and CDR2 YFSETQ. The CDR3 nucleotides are TGCGCCAGCAGCCAAGGGAGTCCGGACACTGAAGCTTTCTTT. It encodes CASSQGSPDTEAFF.

CDR3 sequence (DNA): TGTGCCAGCAGCTTGCCGGGACTAGCGGGGGTCCGCACAGATACGCAGTATTTT. Its protein is CASSLPGLAGVRTDTQYF. The chain combines TRBV5-4 with TRBJ2-3; 14 nucleotides agree with TRBD2. Germline CDR1 SGHNT, CDR2 YYREEE (reference sequence). After removal of 1 base from V and 1 base from J, the junction contained 5 bases not matched to a gene. This CDR3 contains 18 residues.

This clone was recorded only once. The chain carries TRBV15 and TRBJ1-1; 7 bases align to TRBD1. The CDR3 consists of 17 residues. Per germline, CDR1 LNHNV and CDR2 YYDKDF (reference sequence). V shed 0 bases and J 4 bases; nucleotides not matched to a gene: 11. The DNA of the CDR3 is TGTGCCACCAGCAGAGACCCCCCGACAGGGAGAAGCACTGAAGCTTTCTTT. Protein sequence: CATSRDPPTGRSTEAFF.

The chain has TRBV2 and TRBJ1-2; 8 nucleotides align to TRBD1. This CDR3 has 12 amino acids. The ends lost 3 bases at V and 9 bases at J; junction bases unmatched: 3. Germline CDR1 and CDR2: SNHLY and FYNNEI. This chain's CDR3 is CASSETGDSYTF. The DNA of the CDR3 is TGTGCCAGCAGTGAGACAGGGGATAGCTACACCTTC.

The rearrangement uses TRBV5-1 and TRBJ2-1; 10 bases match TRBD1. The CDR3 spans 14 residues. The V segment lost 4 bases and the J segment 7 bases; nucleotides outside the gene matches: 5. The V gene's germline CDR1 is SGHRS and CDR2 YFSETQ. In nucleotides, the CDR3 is TGCGCCAGCAGCACCGGGACAGGGGAAAATGAGCAGTTCTTC. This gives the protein CASSTGTGENEQFF.

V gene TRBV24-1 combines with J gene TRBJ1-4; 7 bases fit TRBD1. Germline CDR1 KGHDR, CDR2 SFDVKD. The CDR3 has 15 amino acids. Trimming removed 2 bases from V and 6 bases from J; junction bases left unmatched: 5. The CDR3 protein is CATSDSRQGDEKLFF. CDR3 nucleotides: TGTGCCACCAGTGATTCTAGACAGGGCGATGAAAAACTGTTTTTT.

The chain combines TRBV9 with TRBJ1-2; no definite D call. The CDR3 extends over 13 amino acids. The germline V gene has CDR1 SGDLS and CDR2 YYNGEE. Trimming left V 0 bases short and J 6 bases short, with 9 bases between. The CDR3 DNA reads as TGTGCCAGCAGCGTAGCGGGAGGGAATGGCTACACCTTC. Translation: CASSVAGGNGYTF.

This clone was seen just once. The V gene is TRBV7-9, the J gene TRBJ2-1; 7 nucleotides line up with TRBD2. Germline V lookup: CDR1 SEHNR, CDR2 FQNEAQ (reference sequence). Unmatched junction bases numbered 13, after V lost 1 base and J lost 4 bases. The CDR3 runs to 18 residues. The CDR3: CASSLGRNGGGSYNEQFF. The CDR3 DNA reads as TGTGCCAGCAGCTTAGGCAGGAACGGAGGCGGGAGTTACAATGAGCAGTTCTTC.

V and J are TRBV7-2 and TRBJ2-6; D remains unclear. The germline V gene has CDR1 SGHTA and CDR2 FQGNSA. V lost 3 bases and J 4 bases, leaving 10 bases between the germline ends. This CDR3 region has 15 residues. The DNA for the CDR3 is TGTGCCAGCAGCTTTGACTTCGGGGGGGCCAACGTCCTGACTTTC. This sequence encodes CASSFDFGGANVLTF.

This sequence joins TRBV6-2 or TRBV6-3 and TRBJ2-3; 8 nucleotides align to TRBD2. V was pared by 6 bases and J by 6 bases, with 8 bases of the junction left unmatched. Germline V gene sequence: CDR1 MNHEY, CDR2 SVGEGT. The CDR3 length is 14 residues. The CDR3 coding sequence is TGTGCCAGCAGCTATAGCGGGGCTAAGGATACGCAGTATTTT. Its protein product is CASSYSGAKDTQYF.

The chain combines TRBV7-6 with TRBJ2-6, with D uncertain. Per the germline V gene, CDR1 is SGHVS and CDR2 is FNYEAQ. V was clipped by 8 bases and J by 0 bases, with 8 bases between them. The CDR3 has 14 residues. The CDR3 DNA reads TGTGCCAGCGCTCCAGGCTCTGGGGCCAACGTCCTGACTTTC. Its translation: CASAPGSGANVLTF.

The CDR3 sequence: CASSLRTGINEKLFF. The CDR3 DNA reads TGTGCCAGCAGCCTACGGACAGGGATAAATGAAAAACTGTTTTTT. The genes are TRBV7-7 and TRBJ1-4; TRBD1 aligns across 8 bases. In germline, CDR1 is SSHAT, CDR2 FNYEAQ (reference sequence). Trimming removed 5 bases from V and 5 bases from J; junction bases left unmatched: 7. The length of the CDR3 is 15 residues.

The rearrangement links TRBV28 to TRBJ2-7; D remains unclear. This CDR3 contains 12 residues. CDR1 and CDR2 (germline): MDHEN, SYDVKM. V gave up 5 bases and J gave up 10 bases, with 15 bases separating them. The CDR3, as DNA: TGTGCCAGCAGTCCTACGACTCTTGGACAGTACTTC. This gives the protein CASSPTTLGQYF.

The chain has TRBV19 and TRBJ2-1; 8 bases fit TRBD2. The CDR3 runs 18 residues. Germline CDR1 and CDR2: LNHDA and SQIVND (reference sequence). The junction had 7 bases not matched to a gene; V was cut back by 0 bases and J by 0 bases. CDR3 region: CASSIDLVGTSSYNEQFF. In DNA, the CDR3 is TGTGCCAGTAGTATAGATTTGGTTGGGACTAGCTCCTACAATGAGCAGTTCTTC.

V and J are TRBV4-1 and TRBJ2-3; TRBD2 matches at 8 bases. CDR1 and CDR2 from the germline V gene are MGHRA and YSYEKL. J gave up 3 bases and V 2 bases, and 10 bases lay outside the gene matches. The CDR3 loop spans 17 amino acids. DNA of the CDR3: TGCGCCAGCAGCCAATCGGGAGCGGGAGTAGGGACAGATACGCAGTATTTT. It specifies CASSQSGAGVGTDTQYF.

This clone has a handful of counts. As DNA, the CDR3 is TGCGCCAGCAGCCAACAGGGGGCCAGCACAGATACGCAGTATTTT. It translates to CASSQQGASTDTQYF. This chain connects TRBV5-1 to TRBJ2-3; TRBD1 agrees at 9 bases. With V trimmed by 4 bases and J by 0 bases, 3 bases remained unmatched. Germline V CDR1 and CDR2: SGHRS, YFSETQ. The CDR3 length is 15 residues.

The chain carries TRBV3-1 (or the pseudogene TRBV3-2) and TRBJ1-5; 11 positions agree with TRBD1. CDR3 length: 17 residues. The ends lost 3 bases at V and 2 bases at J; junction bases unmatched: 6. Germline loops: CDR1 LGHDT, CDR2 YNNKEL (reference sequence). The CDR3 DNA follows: TGTGCCAGCAGCCACGGGACAGGGGGTAAGGGCAATCAGCCCCAGCATTTT. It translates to CASSHGTGGKGNQPQHF.

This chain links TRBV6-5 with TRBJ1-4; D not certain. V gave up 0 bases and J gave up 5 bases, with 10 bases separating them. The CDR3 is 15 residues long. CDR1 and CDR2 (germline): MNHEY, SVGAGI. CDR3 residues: CASSYSRQRNEKLFF. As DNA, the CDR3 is TGTGCCAGCAGTTACTCGAGGCAGCGCAATGAAAAACTGTTTTTT.